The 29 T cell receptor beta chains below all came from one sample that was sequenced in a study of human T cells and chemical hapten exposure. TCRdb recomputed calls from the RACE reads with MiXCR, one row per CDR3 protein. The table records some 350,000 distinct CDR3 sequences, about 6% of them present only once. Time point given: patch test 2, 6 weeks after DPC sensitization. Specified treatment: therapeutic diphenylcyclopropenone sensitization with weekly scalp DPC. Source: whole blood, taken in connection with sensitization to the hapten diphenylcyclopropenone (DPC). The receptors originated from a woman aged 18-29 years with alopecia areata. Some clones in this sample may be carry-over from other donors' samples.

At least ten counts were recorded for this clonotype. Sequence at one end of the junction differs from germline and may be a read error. The CDR3: CASTQGESGNTIYF. In DNA form, the CDR3 reads TGTGCCAGCACCCAAGGGGAATCTGGAAACACCATATATTTT. The chain employs TRBV3-1 and TRBJ1-3; a possible D gene is TRBD1 (5 bases). Per germline, CDR1 LGHDT and CDR2 YNNKEL (reference sequence). The CDR3 extends over 14 amino acids.

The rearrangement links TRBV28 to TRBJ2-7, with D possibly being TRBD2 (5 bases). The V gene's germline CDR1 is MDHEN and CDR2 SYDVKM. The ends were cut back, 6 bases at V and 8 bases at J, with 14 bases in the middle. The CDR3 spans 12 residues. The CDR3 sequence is CASSQTTAKQYF. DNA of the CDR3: TGTGCCAGCAGCCAGACTACCGCCAAGCAGTACTTC. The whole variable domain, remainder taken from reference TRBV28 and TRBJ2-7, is DVKVTQSSRYLVKRTGEKVFLECVQDMDHENMFWYRQDPGLGLRLIYFSYDVKMKEKGDIPEGYSVSREKKERFSLILESASTNQTSMYLCASSQTTAKQYFGPGTRLTVT.

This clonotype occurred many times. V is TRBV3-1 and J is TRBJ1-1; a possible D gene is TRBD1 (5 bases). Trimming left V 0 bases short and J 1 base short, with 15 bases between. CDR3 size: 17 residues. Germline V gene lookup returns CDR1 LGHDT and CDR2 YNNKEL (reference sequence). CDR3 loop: CASSQDRGAAPNTEAFF. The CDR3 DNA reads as TGTGCCAGCAGCCAAGATCGTGGGGCCGCACCGAACACTGAAGCTTTCTTT.

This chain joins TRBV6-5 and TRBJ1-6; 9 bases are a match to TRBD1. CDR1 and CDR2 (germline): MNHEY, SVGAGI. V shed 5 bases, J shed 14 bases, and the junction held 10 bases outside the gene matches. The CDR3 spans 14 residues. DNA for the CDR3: TGTGCCAGCAGTCCCGGACAGGGGCCGGTTGCCCTCCACTTT. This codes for CASSPGQGPVALHF.

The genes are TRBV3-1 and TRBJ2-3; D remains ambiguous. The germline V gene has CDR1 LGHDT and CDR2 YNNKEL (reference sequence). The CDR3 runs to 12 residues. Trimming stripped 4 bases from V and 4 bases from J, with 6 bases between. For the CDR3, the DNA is TGTGCCAGCAGCCCCCCCGCAGATACGCAGTATTTT. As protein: CASSPPADTQYF.

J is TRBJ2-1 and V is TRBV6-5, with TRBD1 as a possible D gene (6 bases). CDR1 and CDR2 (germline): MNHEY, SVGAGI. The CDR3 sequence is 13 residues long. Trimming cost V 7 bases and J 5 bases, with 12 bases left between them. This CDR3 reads CASTPQGNNEQFF. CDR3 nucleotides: TGTGCCAGCACCCCGCAGGGGAACAATGAGCAGTTCTTC.

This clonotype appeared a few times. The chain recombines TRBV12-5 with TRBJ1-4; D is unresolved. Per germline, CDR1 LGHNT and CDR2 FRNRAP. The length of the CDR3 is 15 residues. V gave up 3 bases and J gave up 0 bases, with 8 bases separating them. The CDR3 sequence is CASGLRGTTNEKLFF. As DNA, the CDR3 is TGTGCTAGTGGTTTACGGGGAACAACTAATGAAAAACTGTTTTTT.

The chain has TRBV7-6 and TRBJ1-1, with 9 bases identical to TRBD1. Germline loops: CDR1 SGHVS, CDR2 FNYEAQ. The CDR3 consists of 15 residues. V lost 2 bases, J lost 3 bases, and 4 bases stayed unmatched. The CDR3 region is CASSLRTGADTEAFF. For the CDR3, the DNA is TGTGCCAGCAGCTTAAGGACAGGGGCGGACACTGAAGCTTTCTTT.

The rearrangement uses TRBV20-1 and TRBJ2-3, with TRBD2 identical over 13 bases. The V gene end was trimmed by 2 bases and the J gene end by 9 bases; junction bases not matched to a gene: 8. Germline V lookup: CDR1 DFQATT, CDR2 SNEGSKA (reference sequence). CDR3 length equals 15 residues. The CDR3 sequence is CSARSGLAGEETQYF. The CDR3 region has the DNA TGCAGTGCTAGATCAGGACTAGCGGGGGAGGAAACGCAGTATTTT.

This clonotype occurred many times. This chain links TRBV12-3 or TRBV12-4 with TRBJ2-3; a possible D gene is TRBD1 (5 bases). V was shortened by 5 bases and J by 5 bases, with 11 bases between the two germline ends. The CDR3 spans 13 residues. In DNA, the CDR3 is TGTGCCAGCAGTATAGATAGGGGAGATACGCAGTATTTT. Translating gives CASSIDRGDTQYF.

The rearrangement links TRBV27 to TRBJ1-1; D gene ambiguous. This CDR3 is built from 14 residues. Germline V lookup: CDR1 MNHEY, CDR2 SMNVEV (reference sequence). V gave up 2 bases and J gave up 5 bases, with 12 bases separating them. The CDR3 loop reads CASSLQQMGTEAFF. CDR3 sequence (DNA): TGTGCCAGCAGTTTACAGCAAATGGGGACTGAAGCTTTCTTT.

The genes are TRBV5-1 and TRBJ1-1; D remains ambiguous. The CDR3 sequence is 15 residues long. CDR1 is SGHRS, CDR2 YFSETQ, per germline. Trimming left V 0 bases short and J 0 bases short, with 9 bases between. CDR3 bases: TGCGCCAGCAGCTTGGTTACAGCCTTGAACACTGAAGCTTTCTTT. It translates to CASSLVTALNTEAFF. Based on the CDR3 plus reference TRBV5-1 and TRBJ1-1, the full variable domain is KAGVTQTPRYLIKTRGQQVTLSCSPISGHRSVSWYQQTPGQGLQFLFEYFSETQRNKGNFPGRFSGRQFSNSRSEMNVSTLELGDSALYLCASSLVTALNTEAFFGQGTRLTVV.

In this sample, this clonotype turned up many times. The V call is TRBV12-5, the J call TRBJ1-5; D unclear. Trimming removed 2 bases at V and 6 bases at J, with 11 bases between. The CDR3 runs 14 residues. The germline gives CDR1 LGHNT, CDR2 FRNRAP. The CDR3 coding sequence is TGTGCTAGTGGTTTGCTCCACCAGCTTCAGCCCCAGCATTTT. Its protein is CASGLLHQLQPQHF.

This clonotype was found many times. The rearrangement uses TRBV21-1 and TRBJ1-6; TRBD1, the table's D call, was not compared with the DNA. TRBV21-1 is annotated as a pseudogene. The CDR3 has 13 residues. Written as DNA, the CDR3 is TGTGCCAGCAGCACCCAGGGGAATTCACCCCTCCACTTT. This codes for CASSTQGNSPLHF.

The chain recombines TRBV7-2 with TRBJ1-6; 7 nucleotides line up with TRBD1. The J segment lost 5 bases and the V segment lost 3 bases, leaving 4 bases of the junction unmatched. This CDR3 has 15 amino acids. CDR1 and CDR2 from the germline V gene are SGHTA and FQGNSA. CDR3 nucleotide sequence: TGTGCCAGCAGCTTCAGGGACAGTCATAATTCACCCCTCCACTTT. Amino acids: CASSFRDSHNSPLHF. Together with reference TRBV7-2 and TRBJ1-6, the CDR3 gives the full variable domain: GAGVSQSPSNKVTEKGKDVELRCDPISGHTALYWYRQSLGQGLEFLIYFQGNSAPDKSGLPSDRFSAERTGGSVSTLTIQRTQQEDSAVYLCASSFRDSHNSPLHFGNGTRLTVT.

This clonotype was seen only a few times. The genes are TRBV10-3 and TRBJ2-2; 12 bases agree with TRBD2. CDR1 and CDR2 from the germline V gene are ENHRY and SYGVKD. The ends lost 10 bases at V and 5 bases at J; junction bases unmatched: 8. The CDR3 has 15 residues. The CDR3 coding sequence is TGTGCCACCCGACTCGGACTAGCGGGGACCGGGGAGCTGTTTTTT. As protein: CATRLGLAGTGELFF.

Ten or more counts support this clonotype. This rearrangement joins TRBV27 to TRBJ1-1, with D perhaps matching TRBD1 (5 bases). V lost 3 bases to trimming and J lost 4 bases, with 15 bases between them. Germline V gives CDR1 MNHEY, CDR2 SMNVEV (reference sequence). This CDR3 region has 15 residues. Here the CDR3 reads CASSFFGRRGTEAFF. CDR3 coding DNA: TGTGCCAGCAGTTTCTTCGGCCGGAGGGGCACTGAAGCTTTCTTT.

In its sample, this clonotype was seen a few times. In DNA form, the CDR3 reads TGCAGTGCTAGAGATCTCCGCGGGTCTGGGACAGATACGCAGTATTTT. It translates to CSARDLRGSGTDTQYF. V usage is TRBV20-1 and J usage is TRBJ2-3, with a tentative D call TRBD2 (5 bases). Germline V lookup: CDR1 DFQATT, CDR2 SNEGSKA (reference sequence). Trimming pared 0 bases from V and 3 bases from J, leaving 16 bases between. This CDR3 is 16 amino acids long.

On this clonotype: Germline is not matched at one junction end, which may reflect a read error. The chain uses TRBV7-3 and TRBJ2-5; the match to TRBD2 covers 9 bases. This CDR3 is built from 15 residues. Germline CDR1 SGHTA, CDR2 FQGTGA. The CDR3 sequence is CASSITGTSMENQYF. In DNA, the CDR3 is TGTGCCAGCAGCATAACCGGGACTAGCATGGAGAACCAGTACTTC. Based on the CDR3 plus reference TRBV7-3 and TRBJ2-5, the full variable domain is GAGVSQTPSNKVTEKGKYVELRCDPISGHTALYWYRQSLGQGPEFLIYFQGTGAADDSGLPNDRFFAVRPEGSVSTLKIQRTERGDSAVYLCASSITGTSMENQYFGPGTRLLVL.

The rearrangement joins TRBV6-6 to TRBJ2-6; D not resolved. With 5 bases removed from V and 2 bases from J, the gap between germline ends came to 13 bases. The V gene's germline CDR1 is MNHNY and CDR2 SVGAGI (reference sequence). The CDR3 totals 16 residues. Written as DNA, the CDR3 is TGTGCCAGCAGTCCCCGGTTCGAGGCTGGGGCCAACGTCCTGACTTTC. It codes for CASSPRFEAGANVLTF.

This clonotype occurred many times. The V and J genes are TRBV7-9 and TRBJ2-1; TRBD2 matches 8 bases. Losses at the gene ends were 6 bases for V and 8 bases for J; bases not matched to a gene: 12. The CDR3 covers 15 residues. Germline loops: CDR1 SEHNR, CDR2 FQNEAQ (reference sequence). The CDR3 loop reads CASRPGSGRGDEQFF. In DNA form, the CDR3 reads TGTGCCAGCAGACCCGGAAGCGGGCGGGGGGATGAGCAGTTCTTC.

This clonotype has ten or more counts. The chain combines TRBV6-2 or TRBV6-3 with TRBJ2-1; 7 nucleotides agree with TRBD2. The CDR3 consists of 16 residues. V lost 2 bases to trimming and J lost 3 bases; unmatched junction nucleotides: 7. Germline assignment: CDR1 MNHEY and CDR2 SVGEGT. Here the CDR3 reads CASSYRSGALYNEQFF. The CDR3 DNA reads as TGTGCCAGCAGTTACCGGAGCGGGGCCCTCTACAATGAGCAGTTCTTC.

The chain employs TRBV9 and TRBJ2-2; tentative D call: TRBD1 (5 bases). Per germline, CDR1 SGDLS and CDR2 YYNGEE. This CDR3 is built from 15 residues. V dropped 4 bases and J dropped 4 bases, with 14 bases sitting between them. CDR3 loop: CASSLRHQGTGELFF. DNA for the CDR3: TGTGCCAGCAGCCTACGACATCAGGGCACCGGGGAGCTGTTTTTT.

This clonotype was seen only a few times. CDR3 amino acids: CASTEDGGTGELFF. Here the CDR3 DNA reads TGTGCCAGCACCGAGGACGGAGGGACCGGGGAGCTGTTTTTT. The chain recombines TRBV6-2 or TRBV6-3 with TRBJ2-2; a possible D gene is TRBD2 (6 bases). Trimming cost V 7 bases and J 5 bases, with 14 bases left between them. Germline loops: CDR1 MNHEY, CDR2 SVGEGT. There are 14 residues in the CDR3.

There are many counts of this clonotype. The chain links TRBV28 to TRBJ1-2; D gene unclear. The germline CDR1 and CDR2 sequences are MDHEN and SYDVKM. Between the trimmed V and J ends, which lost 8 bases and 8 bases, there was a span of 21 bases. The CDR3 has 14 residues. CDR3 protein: CASYPPAGPSGYTF. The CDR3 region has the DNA TGTGCCAGCTACCCACCGGCAGGACCGAGCGGCTACACCTTC.

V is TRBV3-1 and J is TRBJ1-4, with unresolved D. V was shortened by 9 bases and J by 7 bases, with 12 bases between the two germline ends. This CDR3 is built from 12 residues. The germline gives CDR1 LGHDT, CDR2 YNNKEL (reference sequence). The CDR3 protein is CASQDLGEKLFF. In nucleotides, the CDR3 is TGTGCCAGTCAGGACTTGGGTGAAAAACTGTTTTTT.

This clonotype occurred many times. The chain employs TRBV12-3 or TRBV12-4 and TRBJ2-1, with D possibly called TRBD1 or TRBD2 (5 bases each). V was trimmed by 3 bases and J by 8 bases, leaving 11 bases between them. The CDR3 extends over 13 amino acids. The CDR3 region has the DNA TGTGCCAGCAGTTTGTCAGGGACCGATGAGCAGTTCTTC. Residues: CASSLSGTDEQFF.

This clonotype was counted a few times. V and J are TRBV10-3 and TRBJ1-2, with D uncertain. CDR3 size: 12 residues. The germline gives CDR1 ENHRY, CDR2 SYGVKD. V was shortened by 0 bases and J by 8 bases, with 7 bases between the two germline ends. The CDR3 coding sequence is TGTGCCATCAGTGAGTCGGAGGCCGGCTACACCTTC. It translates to CAISESEAGYTF.

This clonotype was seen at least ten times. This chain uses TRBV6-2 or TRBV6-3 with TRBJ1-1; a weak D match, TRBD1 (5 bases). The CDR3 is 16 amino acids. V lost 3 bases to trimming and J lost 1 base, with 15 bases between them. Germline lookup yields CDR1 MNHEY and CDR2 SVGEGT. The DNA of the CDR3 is TGTGCCAGCAGTTATCCCCATGGGGGTGCGAACACTGAAGCTTTCTTT. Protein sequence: CASSYPHGGANTEAFF.